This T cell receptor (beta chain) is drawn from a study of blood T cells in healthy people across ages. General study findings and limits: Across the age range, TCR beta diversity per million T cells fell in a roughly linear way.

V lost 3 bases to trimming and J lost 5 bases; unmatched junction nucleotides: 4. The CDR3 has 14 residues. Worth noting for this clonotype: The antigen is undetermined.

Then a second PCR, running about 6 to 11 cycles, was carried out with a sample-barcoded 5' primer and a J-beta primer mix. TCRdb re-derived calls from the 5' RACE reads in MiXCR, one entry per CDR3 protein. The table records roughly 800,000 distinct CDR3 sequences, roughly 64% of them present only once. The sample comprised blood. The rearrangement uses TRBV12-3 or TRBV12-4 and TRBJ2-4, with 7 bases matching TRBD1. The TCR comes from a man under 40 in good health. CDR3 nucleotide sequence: TGTGCCAGCAGTTTGACAGGGCGTGAAAACATTCAGTACTTC. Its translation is CASSLTGRENIQYF.